This TCR beta chain was recorded in a study of shared clonotypes between healthy human individuals (dated by TCRdb to about 2020). The study in broad terms: Two women and a few men aged 18 to 49 years were included in the cohort. For each donor, CD4 naive and CD4 memory were each given three plates, CD8 naive was given two plates, and CD8 memory was given one plate. To estimate repertoire size and how much clonotype sharing occurs between individuals, the study deeply sequenced the blood TCR repertoires of about five healthy adults. Libraries were prepared and TCR repertoires were sequenced by different laboratories using diverse techniques, in order to increase sequencing depth and limit assay-specific biases. Per donor, leukapheresis produced somewhere between about 0.85 and 9.5 billion PBMCs. Summary of the overall study and its limitations: Across a few donors, around 5% of naive CD4, roughly 3.8% of naive CD8, about 2.3% of memory CD4, and approximately 0.4% of memory CD8 clonotypes were shared. The genetic and exposure-history diversity represented was limited by the small number of donors. Rarefaction of sorted-subset datasets indicated incomplete sequencing despite the large sequencing depth. Based on pairwise subsampling, the degree of clonotype sharing among donors was expected to be affected by sequencing depth. Compared with non-shared clonotypes, clonotypes shared by all four sorted-subset donors had higher generation probabilities. Only blood was sampled, and tissue TCR repertoires likely differ from those in blood. Larger estimated clonotype richness was generally found for naive subsets than for memory subsets.

For this clone: Its binding antigen is unknown. Base qualities are not recorded, but no much larger clone differs from it by a single base.

Healthy HIV-negative adults with no recently reported acute infections or vaccinations were included as donors. Every donor was a Caucasian adult living in Nashville, Tennessee, USA. Magnetic negative selection was used to enrich CD4+ T cells, after which naive cells were positively selected on CD45RA and the negative fraction became the memory subset. Blood was obtained by leukapheresis, after which PBMCs were separated by Ficoll-Histopaque density gradient centrifugation and cryopreserved in liquid nitrogen vapor phase. Analytical flow cytometry was used to check the purity and quantity of each magnetically sorted T cell population. Genomic DNA was isolated from every sorted fraction and measured by UV absorbance on a Nanodrop 2000c. TCR CDR3 regions were amplified from genomic DNA by multiplex PCR using the deep immunoSEQ assay. Extracted genomic DNA from each cell subset was distributed evenly across all wells of several immunoSEQ 96-well plates, and each plate was treated as a replicate. For sorted subsets, about 220 ng of genomic DNA, equivalent to tens of thousands of T cell genomes, went into each replicate PCR. Purified libraries were quantified with a Qubit 3.0 fluorometer, sized on a Bioanalyzer 2100, and re-quantified with the KAPA Library Quantification kit. Every immunoSEQ 96-well plate was sequenced on a dedicated single-read 150-cycle Illumina NextSeq 550 flow cell. The published analysis was carried out like this. Because the immunoSEQ output included only junctional sequences and no quality scores, the filtering could not be the same as the filtering used for full-length reads. Sequences were annotated with PyIR, a Python wrapper for IgBLAST v1.9, and V/J genes and CDR3 were assigned using IMGT germline references. Reads with weak V/J assignments (E-value above 1e-6), missing CDR3, stop codons, out-of-frame junctions, or ambiguous translated residues were removed. V3J clonotypes were defined as sequences sharing the same inferred V gene, J gene, and CDR3 amino acid sequence. Percentage overlap between repertoires was computed as shared unique clonotypes divided by the size of the smaller repertoire. Three approaches were used to assess repertoire richness: RTK rarefaction, the Chao1 estimator, and Recon v2.1 estimates of unobserved clonotypes. Generation probabilities were computed with OLGA for all TCRbeta clonotypes obtained by the gDNA method from several donors. TCRdb obtained this table from immuneACCESS and retained in-frame rearrangements with V and J assigned. These tables miss some clones; where compared with another copy, unresolved V genes account for less than half of the shortfall, and the remainder is unexplained. V, J and clone size are taken as reported in that table, and D and trimming were inferred from the DNA itself. This sample is represented by about 710,000 clones; roughly two thirds of them were singletons. The ten top clones hold under 2% of the sample.

V gives up 7 bases and J gives up 8 bases, and the segment between their germline ends measures 12 bases. CDR3 length: 12 amino acids, cysteine to phenylalanine. CDR3 DNA is the only sequence kept; it has 36 bases, read in frame from the first base. Based on the germline V gene, the CDR1 and CDR2 sequences are MDHEN and SYDVKM. What was sequenced was memory CD4+ T cells sorted from blood. The cell subset or site label, read with the paper, signifies: CD45RA-negative fraction. The sequence was obtained from a woman in her 30s in good health. The chain employs TRBV28 and TRBJ2-1; the D gene is not confidently resolved. The sequence in DNA is TGTGCCAGCACCGAAACCCGCCATGAGCAGTTCTTC. It specifies CASTETRHEQFF.